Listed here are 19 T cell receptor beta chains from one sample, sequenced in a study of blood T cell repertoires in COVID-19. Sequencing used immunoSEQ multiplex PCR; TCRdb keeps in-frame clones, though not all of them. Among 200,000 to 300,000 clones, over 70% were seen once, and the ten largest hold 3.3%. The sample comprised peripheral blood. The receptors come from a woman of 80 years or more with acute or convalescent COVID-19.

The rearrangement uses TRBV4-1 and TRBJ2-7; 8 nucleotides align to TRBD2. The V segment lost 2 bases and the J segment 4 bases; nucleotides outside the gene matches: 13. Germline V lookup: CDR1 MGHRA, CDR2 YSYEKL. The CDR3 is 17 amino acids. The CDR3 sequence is CASSQLLSGSALYEQYF. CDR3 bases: TGCGCCAGCAGCCAACTACTCAGCGGGAGTGCGCTGTACGAGCAGTACTTC.

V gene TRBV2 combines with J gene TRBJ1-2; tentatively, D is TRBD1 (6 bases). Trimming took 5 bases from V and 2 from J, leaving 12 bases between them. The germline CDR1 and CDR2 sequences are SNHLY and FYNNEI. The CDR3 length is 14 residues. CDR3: CASSRQASNYGYTF. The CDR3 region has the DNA TGTGCCAGCAGTCGACAGGCTTCCAACTATGGCTACACCTTC.

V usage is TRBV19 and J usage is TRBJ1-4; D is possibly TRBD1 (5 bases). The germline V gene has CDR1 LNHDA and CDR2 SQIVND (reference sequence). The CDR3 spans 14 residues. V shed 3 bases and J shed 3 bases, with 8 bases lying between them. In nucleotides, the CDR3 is TGTGCCAGTAGTATGGGACTCCCTAATGAAAAACTGTTTTTT. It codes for CASSMGLPNEKLFF.

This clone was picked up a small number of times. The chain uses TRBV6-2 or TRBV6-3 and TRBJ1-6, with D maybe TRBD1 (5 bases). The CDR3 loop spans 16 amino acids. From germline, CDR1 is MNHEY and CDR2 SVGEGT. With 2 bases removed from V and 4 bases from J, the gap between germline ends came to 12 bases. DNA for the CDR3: TGTGCCAGCAGTTACGGATTGACAGAGTATAATTCACCCCTCCACTTT. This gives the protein CASSYGLTEYNSPLHF.

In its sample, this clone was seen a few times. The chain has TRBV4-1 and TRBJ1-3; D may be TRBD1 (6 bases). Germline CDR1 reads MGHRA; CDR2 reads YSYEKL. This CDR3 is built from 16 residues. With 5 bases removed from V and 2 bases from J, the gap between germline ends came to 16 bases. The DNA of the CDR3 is TGCGCCAGCAGCAACAAAGGGGGAGAACCTGGAAACACCATATATTTT. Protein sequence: CASSNKGGEPGNTIYF.

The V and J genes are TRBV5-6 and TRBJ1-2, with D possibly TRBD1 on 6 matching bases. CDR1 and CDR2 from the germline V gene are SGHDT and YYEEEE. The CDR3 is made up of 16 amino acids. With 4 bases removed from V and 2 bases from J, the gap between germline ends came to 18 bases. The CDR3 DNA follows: TGTGCCAGCAGCCCTTTATCGGGACATCGAAACTATGGCTACACCTTC. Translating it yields CASSPLSGHRNYGYTF.

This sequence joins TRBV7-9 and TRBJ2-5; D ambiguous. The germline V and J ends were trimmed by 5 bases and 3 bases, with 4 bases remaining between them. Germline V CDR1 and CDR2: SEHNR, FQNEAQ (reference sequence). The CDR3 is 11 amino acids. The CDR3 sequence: CASSREETQYF. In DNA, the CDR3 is TGTGCCAGCAGCCGTGAAGAGACCCAGTACTTC. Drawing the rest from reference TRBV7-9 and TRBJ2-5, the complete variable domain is DTGVSQNPRHKITKRGQNVTFRCDPISEHNRLYWYRQTLGQGPEFLTYFQNEAQLEKSRLLSDRFSAERPKGSFSTLEIQRTEQGDSAMYLCASSREETQYFGPGTRLLVL.

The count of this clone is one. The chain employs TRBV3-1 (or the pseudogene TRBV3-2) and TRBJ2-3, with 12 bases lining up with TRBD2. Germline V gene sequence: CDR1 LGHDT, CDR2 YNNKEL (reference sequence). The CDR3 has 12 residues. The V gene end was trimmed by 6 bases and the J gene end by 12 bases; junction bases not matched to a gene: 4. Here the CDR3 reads CASSPSGRAQYF. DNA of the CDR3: TGTGCCAGCAGTCCTAGCGGGAGGGCCCAGTATTTT.

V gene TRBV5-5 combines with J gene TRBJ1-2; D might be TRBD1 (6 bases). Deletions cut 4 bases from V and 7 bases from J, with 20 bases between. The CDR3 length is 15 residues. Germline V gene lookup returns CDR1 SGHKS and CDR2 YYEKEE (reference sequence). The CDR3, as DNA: TGTGCCAGCAGCCGCGTCCCAACAGGGACGAGTGGCTACACCTTC. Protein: CASSRVPTGTSGYTF.

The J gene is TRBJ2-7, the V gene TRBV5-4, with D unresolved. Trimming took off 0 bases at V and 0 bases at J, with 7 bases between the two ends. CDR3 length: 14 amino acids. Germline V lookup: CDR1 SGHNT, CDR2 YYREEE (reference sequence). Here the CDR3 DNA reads TGTGCCAGCAGCTTGGAGGCAGGCTCCTACGAGCAGTACTTC. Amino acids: CASSLEAGSYEQYF. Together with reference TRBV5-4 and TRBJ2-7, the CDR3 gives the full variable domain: ETGVTQSPTHLIKTRGQQVTLRCSSQSGHNTVSWYQQALGQGPQFIFQYYREEENGRGNFPPRFSGLQFPNYSSELNVNALELDDSALYLCASSLEAGSYEQYFGPGTRLTVT.

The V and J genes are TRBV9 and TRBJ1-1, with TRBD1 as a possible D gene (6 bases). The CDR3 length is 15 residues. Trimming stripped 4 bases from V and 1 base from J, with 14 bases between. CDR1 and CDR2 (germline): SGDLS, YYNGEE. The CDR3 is CASSPSGTSNTEAFF. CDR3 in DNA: TGTGCCAGCAGCCCATCCGGGACATCGAACACTGAAGCTTTCTTT.

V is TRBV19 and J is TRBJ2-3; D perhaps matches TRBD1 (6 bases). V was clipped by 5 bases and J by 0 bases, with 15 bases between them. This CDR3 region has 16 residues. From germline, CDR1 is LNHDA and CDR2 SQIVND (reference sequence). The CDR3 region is CASSYGQSLSTDTQYF. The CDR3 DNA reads TGTGCCAGTAGTTACGGACAGAGCCTTAGCACAGATACGCAGTATTTT.

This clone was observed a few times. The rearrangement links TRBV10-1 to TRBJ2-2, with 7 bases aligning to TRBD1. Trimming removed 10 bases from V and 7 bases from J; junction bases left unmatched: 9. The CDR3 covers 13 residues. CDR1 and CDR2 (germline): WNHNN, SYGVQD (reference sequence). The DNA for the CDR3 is TGCGCCACCTCTGACAGGGCGGGCGGGGAGCTGTTTTTT. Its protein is CATSDRAGGELFF.

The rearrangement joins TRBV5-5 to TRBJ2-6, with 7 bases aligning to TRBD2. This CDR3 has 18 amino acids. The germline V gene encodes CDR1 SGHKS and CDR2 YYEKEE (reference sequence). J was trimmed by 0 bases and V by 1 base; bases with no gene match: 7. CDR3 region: CASSLYLAVNSGANVLTF. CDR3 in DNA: TGTGCCAGCAGCTTGTATCTAGCGGTCAACTCTGGGGCCAACGTCCTGACTTTC. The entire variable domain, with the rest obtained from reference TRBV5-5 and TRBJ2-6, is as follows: DAGVTQSPTHLIKTRGQQVTLRCSPISGHKSVSWYQQVLGQGPQFIFQYYEKEERGRGNFPDRFSARQFPNYSSELNVNALLLGDSALYLCASSLYLAVNSGANVLTFGAGSRLTVL.

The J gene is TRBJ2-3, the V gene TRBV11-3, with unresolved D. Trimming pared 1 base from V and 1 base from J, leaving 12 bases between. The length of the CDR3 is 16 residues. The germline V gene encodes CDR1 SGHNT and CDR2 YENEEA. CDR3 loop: CASSLGLLLGTDTQYF. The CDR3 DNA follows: TGTGCCAGCAGCTTAGGCCTACTCCTCGGCACAGATACGCAGTATTTT.

The CDR3 is CASSQTSGQSNEAFF. The DNA for the CDR3 is TGTGCCAGCAGCCAAACGTCGGGACAGTCAAATGAAGCTTTCTTT. The rearrangement joins TRBV3-1 (or the pseudogene TRBV3-2) to TRBJ1-1; 7 bases fit TRBD1. Trimming cost V 2 bases and J 7 bases; bases outside gene matches: 10. Germline-derived CDR1 and CDR2 are LGHDT and YNNKEL (reference sequence). The CDR3 loop spans 15 amino acids.

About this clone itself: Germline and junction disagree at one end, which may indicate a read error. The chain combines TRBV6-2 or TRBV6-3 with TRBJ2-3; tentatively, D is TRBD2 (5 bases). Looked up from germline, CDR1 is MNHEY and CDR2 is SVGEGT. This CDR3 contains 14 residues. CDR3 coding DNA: TGTGTCAGCAGCCAAGACTATCCCACAGATACGCAGTATTTT. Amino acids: CVSSQDYPTDTQYF.

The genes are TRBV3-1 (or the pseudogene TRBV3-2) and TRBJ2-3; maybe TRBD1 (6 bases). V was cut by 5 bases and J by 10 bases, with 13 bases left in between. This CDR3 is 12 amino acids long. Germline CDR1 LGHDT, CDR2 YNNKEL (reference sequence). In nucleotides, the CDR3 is TGTGCCAGCAGCACACCGGGACAATCGCAGTATTTT. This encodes CASSTPGQSQYF.

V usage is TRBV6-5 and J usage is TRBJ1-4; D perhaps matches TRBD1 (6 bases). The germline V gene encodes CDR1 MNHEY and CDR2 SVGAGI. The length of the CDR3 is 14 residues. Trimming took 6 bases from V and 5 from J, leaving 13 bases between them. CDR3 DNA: TGTGCCAGCAGACACGGACAGAAAAATGAAAAACTGTTTTTT. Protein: CASRHGQKNEKLFF.